The rows below give T cell receptor beta chains drawn from one sample of a study of blood T cell repertoires in COVID-19. The data were produced by immunoSEQ multiplex PCR, yet TCRdb's version contains in-frame clones alone and is incomplete. This table has roughly 63,000 clones, more than 80% appearing once. Sequencing was done on a sample of peripheral blood. These receptors were collected from a man over 45 with acute or convalescent COVID-19. CDR3s include the opening cysteine and the closing phenylalanine or tryptophan.

V gene	J gene	CDR3 protein
TRBV19	TRBJ2-1	CASSILPSVNAYNEQFF
TRBV5-1	TRBJ2-7	CASSLAVGQGGEQYF
TRBV28	TRBJ2-7	CASSPTDDPSYEQYF
TRBV7-6	TRBJ2-2	CASSPRGGNTGELFF
TRBV2	TRBJ1-4	CASSDRMNEKLFF
TRBV6-6	TRBJ1-3	CASSLTGTAKDGNTIYF
TRBV10-3	TRBJ2-1	CAISKGLAGGPSYNEQFF
TRBV7-9	TRBJ1-4	CASSLGQGGEKLFF
TRBV19	TRBJ2-1	CASSAEDRGRSRNEQFF
TRBV9	TRBJ2-3	CASAGWASGDPRNTQYF
TRBV28	TRBJ2-1	CASSSGTSAINEQFF
TRBV12-5	TRBJ2-5	CASGLSRTSGISTAELQETQYF
TRBV11-2	TRBJ2-3	CASSSPTGGLDTQYF
TRBV5-1	TRBJ2-5	CASYPGGGGQTQYF
TRBV29-1	TRBJ1-1	CSVHPSLSNTEAFF
TRBV6-6	TRBJ2-7	CASSLNRGVNEQYF
TRBV5-8	TRBJ1-5	CASSPGQKNHQPQHF
TRBV3-1/TRBV3-2	TRBJ2-2	CASSQDSTTGELFF
TRBV10-1	TRBJ1-5	CASSEGAGGKGLNQPQHF
TRBV18	TRBJ1-2	CASSSDRNIRWGYTF
TRBV7-2	TRBJ2-7	CASSLSLTSGSYEQYF
TRBV5-1	TRBJ1-3	CASSGGGSGNTIYF
TRBV10-3	TRBJ1-1	CAIRNARGRDTEAFF
TRBV4-3	TRBJ1-2	CASSQDWPTYGYTF
TRBV29-1	TRBJ2-3	CSVGRMGTGSTDTQYF
TRBV7-2	TRBJ1-2	CASSTRQGNYGYTF
TRBV12-3/TRBV12-4	TRBJ1-6	CASSLETGSPLHF
TRBV24-1	TRBJ2-2	CATSDPAGGDTGELFF
TRBV19	TRBJ1-6	CASSNEGQGTSPLHF
TRBV5-1	TRBJ1-1	CASSKTAPTEAFF
TRBV5-1	TRBJ2-2	CASSLEGSGELFF
TRBV19	TRBJ1-1	CASSITGGGNTEAFF
TRBV27	TRBJ1-4	CASSQGQGGGKLFF
TRBV4-3	TRBJ1-1	CASRPETGVTEAFF
TRBV27	TRBJ2-7	CASSLSRGFDEQYF
TRBV19	TRBJ2-5	CASSIGGQGREETQYF
TRBV28	TRBJ1-2	CASSLRGSYGYTF
TRBV7-7	TRBJ2-2	CASSLALGGTGELFF
TRBV28	TRBJ1-2	CASSPPLGQGHYGYTF
TRBV19	TRBJ1-2	CASSRRGGGNYGYTF
TRBV29-1	TRBJ2-1	CSVEGKMSGSSYNEQFF
TRBV5-4	TRBJ2-3	CASSLARDAADTQYF
TRBV11-2	TRBJ1-1	CASSFRQGWDTEAFF
TRBV5-4	TRBJ1-4	CASSRDRAHEKLFF
TRBV5-4	TRBJ2-3	CASSHGLAGGGSTDTQYF
TRBV18	TRBJ1-2	CASSPLQGGDYGYTF
TRBV14	TRBJ1-3	CASSQGEASTGLSGNTIYF
TRBV5-5	TRBJ1-6	CASSFGPGQKNSPLHF
TRBV7-6	TRBJ2-5	CASSARTSGIFRETQYF
TRBV11-3	TRBJ2-5	CASSSPDGGWGETQYF
TRBV9	TRBJ2-7	CASSVNQKTGTYEQYF
TRBV6-4	TRBJ1-2	CARIKQDRSYGYTF
TRBV18	TRBJ1-4	CASSPYPATGGGFTTNEKLFF
TRBV10-1	TRBJ1-1	CASGGTETEAFF